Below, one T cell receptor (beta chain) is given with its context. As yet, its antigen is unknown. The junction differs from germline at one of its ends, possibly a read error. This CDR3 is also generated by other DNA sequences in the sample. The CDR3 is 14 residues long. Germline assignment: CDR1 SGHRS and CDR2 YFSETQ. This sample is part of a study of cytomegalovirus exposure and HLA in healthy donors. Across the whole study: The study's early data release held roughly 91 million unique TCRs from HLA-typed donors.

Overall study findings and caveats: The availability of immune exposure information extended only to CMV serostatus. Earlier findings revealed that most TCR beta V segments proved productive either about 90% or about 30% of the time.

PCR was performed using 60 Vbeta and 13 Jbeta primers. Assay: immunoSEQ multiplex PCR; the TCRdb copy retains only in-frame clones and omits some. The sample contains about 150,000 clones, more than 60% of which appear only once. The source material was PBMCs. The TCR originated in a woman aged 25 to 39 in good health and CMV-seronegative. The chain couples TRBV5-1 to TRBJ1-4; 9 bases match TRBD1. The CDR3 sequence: CASSLSTGGEKLFF. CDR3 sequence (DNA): TGCGCCAGCAGCCTTTCGACAGGGGGGGAAAAGCTGTTTTTT.